Presented here are 32 T cell receptor beta chains from one specimen sequenced in a study of cytomegalovirus exposure and HLA in healthy donors. PCR was performed using 60 Vbeta and 13 Jbeta primers. Repertoires were generated with immunoSEQ multiplex PCR, while TCRdb's copy carries only in-frame clones and drops some. The table lists some 120,000 clones, around three quarters of them singletons. Sequencing input: PBMCs. The receptors originated from a man between 18 and 35 years old in good health and CMV-seronegative.

CDR3 DNA: TGTGCCAGCAGGCTGACAGGGTTTTCCGAGCAGTACTTC. Protein: CASRLTGFSEQYF. The rearrangement joins TRBV28 to TRBJ2-5; 7 bases fit TRBD1. TRBJ2-7 explains the end of the DNA better; the J call may be wrong. CDR3 length equals 13 residues. The germline CDR1 and CDR2 sequences are MDHEN and SYDVKM.

The rearrangement joins TRBV11-1 to TRBJ2-1; the match to TRBD1 covers 7 bases. CDR1 is SGHAT, CDR2 FQDESV, per germline (reference sequence). This CDR3 is built from 15 residues. The trim removed 5 bases at V and 6 bases at J, leaving 10 bases unmatched. In DNA form, the CDR3 reads TGTGCCAGCAGCCCAAGACAGGGAAACACCAATGAGCAGTTCTTC. Amino acid sequence: CASSPRQGNTNEQFF.

V usage is TRBV6-5 and J usage is TRBJ2-7, with TRBD2 as a possible D gene (6 bases). CDR3 length: 14 amino acids. Deletions cut 5 bases from V and 4 bases from J, with 15 bases between. The germline V gene has CDR1 MNHEY and CDR2 SVGAGI. For the CDR3, the DNA is TGTGCCAGCAGTCCCGACTCGCGGGGTTACGAGCAGTACGTC. Translated: CASSPDSRGYEQYV.

The rearrangement joins TRBV9 to TRBJ1-1; 7 bases agree with TRBD1. V was pared by 3 bases and J by 1 base, with 9 bases of the junction left unmatched. The CDR3 runs to 16 residues. CDR1 and CDR2 (germline): SGDLS, YYNGEE. CDR3 amino acids: CASSAGYRGPNTEAFF. The CDR3 nucleotides read TGTGCCAGCAGCGCGGGTTACAGGGGACCGAACACTGAAGCTTTCTTT.

The CDR3 bases are TGTGCCAGCAGCGCACGACAAACAGATACGCAGTATTTT. This gives the protein CASSARQTDTQYF. The chain employs TRBV11-2 and TRBJ2-3; D unresolved. In germline, CDR1 is SGHAT, CDR2 FQNNGV. The CDR3 extends over 13 amino acids. The V and J ends lost 5 bases and 3 bases respectively, with 9 bases between them.

The chain joins TRBV7-9 to TRBJ1-2; 10 bases match TRBD1. Trimming cost V 6 bases and J 3 bases; bases outside gene matches: 7. CDR3 length: 15 residues. The germline CDR1 and CDR2 sequences are SEHNR and FQNEAQ (reference sequence). The chain's CDR3 is CASSKPGQGYYGYTF. CDR3 nucleotides: TGTGCCAGCAGTAAACCGGGACAGGGGTACTATGGCTACACCTTC.

The chain is built from TRBV9 and TRBJ1-1; D is perhaps TRBD1 (6 bases). The germline V gene encodes CDR1 SGDLS and CDR2 YYNGEE. The CDR3 length is 13 residues. The V end lost 2 bases, the J end lost 4 bases, and 9 bases lay between the germline ends. This CDR3 reads CASSVGQRTEAFF. In DNA, the CDR3 is TGTGCCAGCAGCGTCGGACAGCGCACTGAAGCTTTCTTT.

This clone was detected a few times. This sequence joins TRBV18 and TRBJ2-5; 10 positions match TRBD1. Germline-derived CDR1 and CDR2 are KGHSH and LQKENI. This CDR3 region has 15 residues. Trimming removed 5 bases from V and 6 bases from J; junction bases left unmatched: 9. In nucleotides, the CDR3 is TGTGCCAGCTCATCATCTCCGGGACAGGGGAAGACCCAGTACTTC. Protein product: CASSSSPGQGKTQYF.

By proportion, this clone is large. This chain connects TRBV4-2 to TRBJ2-1; tentative D call: TRBD2 (6 bases). Deletions cut 0 bases from V and 5 bases from J, with 14 bases between. Germline CDR1 is LGHNA and CDR2 is YNFKEQ. The CDR3 sequence is 16 residues long. The CDR3, as DNA: TGTGCCAGCAGCCAAGAAACGGGAGAGCCCCACAATGAGCAGTTCTTC. Translated: CASSQETGEPHNEQFF.

The chain joins TRBV7-9 to TRBJ2-1; a possible D gene is TRBD2 (5 bases). Trimming removed 3 bases from V and 5 bases from J, with 14 bases in between. This CDR3 is 15 amino acids long. Germline CDR1 SEHNR, CDR2 FQNEAQ (reference sequence). The CDR3 protein is CASSFVTQRDNEQFF. The CDR3 region has the DNA TGTGCCAGCAGCTTTGTGACCCAGAGGGACAATGAGCAGTTCTTC.

This sequence joins TRBV18 and TRBJ2-3, with a possible D match to TRBD1 (6 bases). CDR3 size: 17 residues. The V end was cut by 1 base, the J end by 0 bases, with 14 bases between. Germline-derived CDR1 and CDR2 are KGHSH and LQKENI. CDR3 DNA: TGTGCCAGCTCACCACAGGGACACCCTCTTAGCACAGATACGCAGTATTTT. Amino acid sequence: CASSPQGHPLSTDTQYF. Supplemented by reference TRBV18 and TRBJ2-3, the full variable domain reads NAGVMQNPRHLVRRRGQEARLRCSPMKGHSHVYWYRQLPEEGLKFMVYLQKENIIDESGMPKERFSAEFPKEGPSILRIQQVVRGDSAAYFCASSPQGHPLSTDTQYFGPGTRLTVL.

V usage is TRBV2 and J usage is TRBJ2-7, with D unresolved. CDR3 size: 13 residues. With 7 bases removed from V and 2 bases from J, the gap between germline ends came to 12 bases. The germline CDR1 and CDR2 sequences are SNHLY and FYNNEI. CDR3 DNA sequence: TGTGCCAGCACAGGCAGCCCCACCTACGAGCAGTACTTC. Residues: CASTGSPTYEQYF.

The table lists this clone with a count of one. The rearrangement links TRBV21-1 to TRBJ2-1; the DNA was not compared with TRBD2, the D call given in the table. TRBV21-1 is shown as a pseudogene. The CDR3 contains 15 residues. This CDR3 is CASSKPSGNDNEQFF. The CDR3 region has the DNA TGTGCCAGCAGCAAACCTAGCGGAAATGACAATGAGCAGTTCTTC.

CDR3 sequence reads: CASTTQVGPGGALHF. For the CDR3, the DNA is TGTGCCAGCACCACCCAGGTAGGGCCCGGGGGGGCCCTCCACTTT. V is TRBV7-8 and J is TRBJ1-6; maybe TRBD1 (5 bases). Trimming removed 7 bases at V and 14 bases at J, with 24 bases between. The CDR3 has 15 amino acids. In germline, CDR1 is SGHVS, CDR2 FQNEAQ.

This rearrangement joins TRBV11-2 to TRBJ1-6, with 8 bases lining up with TRBD1. The germline V gene has CDR1 SGHAT and CDR2 FQNNGV. V lost 10 bases to trimming and J lost 9 bases; unmatched junction nucleotides: 11. The CDR3 covers 14 residues. The chain's CDR3 is CAIRSGGESSPLHF. DNA for the CDR3: TGTGCCATCCGATCAGGGGGCGAGAGTTCACCCCTCCACTTT.

The chain couples TRBV5-1 to TRBJ2-5, with 14 bases identical to TRBD2. Germline assignment: CDR1 SGHRS and CDR2 YFSETQ. V shed 7 bases, J shed 1 base, and the junction held 9 bases outside the gene matches. The CDR3 spans 17 residues. This CDR3 reads CASRQSGLAGGQETQYF. CDR3 in DNA: TGCGCCAGCCGCCAGAGCGGACTAGCGGGGGGCCAAGAGACCCAGTACTTC.

The J gene is TRBJ1-5, the V gene TRBV2, with TRBD1 matching over 8 bases. The CDR3 totals 17 residues. The V gene end was trimmed by 4 bases and the J gene end by 0 bases; junction bases not matched to a gene: 8. Per germline, CDR1 SNHLY and CDR2 FYNNEI. The CDR3 is CASSARTGLYSNQPQHF. CDR3 nucleotides: TGTGCCAGCAGTGCCCGGACAGGGCTTTATAGCAATCAGCCCCAGCATTTT.

The CDR3 loop reads CASRRRGETEAFF. In DNA, the CDR3 is TGTGCCAGCAGGCGCAGGGGAGAGACTGAAGCTTTCTTT. The chain couples TRBV13 to TRBJ1-1; maybe TRBD1 (6 bases). Germline V gives CDR1 PRHDT, CDR2 FYEKMQ (reference sequence). This CDR3 is 13 amino acids long. The V end lost 6 bases, the J end lost 5 bases, and 13 bases lay between the germline ends.

The rearrangement uses TRBV28 and TRBJ1-1; D gene uncertain. V lost 3 bases and J lost 7, with 6 bases in between. Germline V gene lookup returns CDR1 MDHEN and CDR2 SYDVKM. The CDR3 spans 11 residues. The CDR3 sequence: CASSFGLEAFF. The CDR3 region has the DNA TGTGCCAGCAGTTTTGGCCTTGAAGCTTTCTTT.

The chain has TRBV6-5 and TRBJ1-1; the D gene is possibly TRBD1 (5 bases). V lost 4 bases and J lost 4, with 13 bases in between. Germline V lookup: CDR1 MNHEY, CDR2 SVGAGI. This CDR3 spans 14 amino acids. Here the CDR3 DNA reads TGTGCCAGCAGTTTACAGGTCCGGAGCACTGAAGCTTTCTTT. This translates into CASSLQVRSTEAFF.

Comment on this clone: Other DNA sequences of this sample code for an identical CDR3. The rearrangement uses TRBV7-7 and TRBJ2-1; TRBD2 aligns across 12 bases. Germline-derived CDR1 and CDR2 are SSHAT and FNYEAQ (reference sequence). The CDR3 extends over 15 amino acids. Trimming at V came to 1 base and at J to 5 bases, leaving 0 bases not matched to a gene. CDR3 DNA: TGTGCCAGCAGCTTAGGGACTAGCGGGAACAATGAGCAGTTCTTC. Its protein is CASSLGTSGNNEQFF. Based on the CDR3 plus reference TRBV7-7 and TRBJ2-1, the full variable domain is GAGVSQSPRYKVTKRGQDVTLRCDPISSHATLYWYQQALGQGPEFLTYFNYEAQPDKSGLPSDRFSAERPEGSISTLTIQRTEQRDSAMYRCASSLGTSGNNEQFFGPGTRLTVL.

The chain recombines TRBV27 with TRBJ2-3; D gene ambiguous. The CDR3 totals 14 residues. V shed 8 bases and J shed 6 bases, with 18 bases lying between them. Germline V gives CDR1 MNHEY, CDR2 SMNVEV (reference sequence). DNA for the CDR3: TGTGCCAGCCACGGGTTCCTTAGTACCGATACGCAGTATTTT. Encoded protein: CASHGFLSTDTQYF.

V usage is TRBV4-1 and J usage is TRBJ1-1; D call uncertain. Germline V gene sequence: CDR1 MGHRA, CDR2 YSYEKL. The CDR3 is made up of 15 amino acids. The ends were cut back, 1 base at V and 0 bases at J, with 9 bases in the middle. The CDR3 region has the DNA TGCGCCAGCAGCCAAGGCCAGGTTATGAACACTGAAGCTTTCTTT. Residues: CASSQGQVMNTEAFF.

The J gene is TRBJ2-1, the V gene TRBV5-1, with D perhaps matching TRBD2 (7 bases). The length of the CDR3 is 17 residues. V was pared by 0 bases and J by 7 bases, with 20 bases between. Germline values: CDR1 SGHRS, CDR2 YFSETQ. CDR3 coding DNA: TGCGCCAGCAGCTTGGTTGGGGGGGCTAGCGGACGTAATGAGCAGTTCTTC. Amino acid sequence: CASSLVGGASGRNEQFF.

This clone was counted once. The rearrangement joins TRBV7-2 to TRBJ2-7; TRBD1 agrees at 7 bases. Looked up from germline, CDR1 is SGHTA and CDR2 is FQGNSA. The CDR3 loop spans 15 amino acids. The trim removed 2 bases at V and 4 bases at J, leaving 8 bases unmatched. Written as DNA, the CDR3 is TGTGCCAGCAGCTTAACACAGGGGATTGAATACGAGCAGTACTTC. This sequence encodes CASSLTQGIEYEQYF.

This chain connects TRBV19 to TRBJ2-2; 8 bases are shared with TRBD2. The CDR3 sequence is 14 residues long. The ends lost 4 bases at V and 5 bases at J; junction bases unmatched: 3. In germline, CDR1 is LNHDA, CDR2 SQIVND (reference sequence). The CDR3 nucleotides read TGTGCCAGTAGTAAATCTAGCGGGACCGGGGAGCTGTTTTTT. Translation gives CASSKSSGTGELFF.

The CDR3 spells CASSLDQDTKVNYGYTF. The CDR3 DNA sequence: TGTGCCAGCAGCTTGGATCAGGATACCAAAGTGAACTATGGCTACACCTTC. The genes are TRBV5-4 and TRBJ1-2; unclear D gene. V lost 0 bases and J lost 2, with 17 bases in between. Per the germline V gene, CDR1 is SGHNT and CDR2 is YYREEE (reference sequence). CDR3 length equals 17 residues.

The V call is TRBV5-4, the J call TRBJ2-3; TRBD2 might be the D (6 bases). Trimming took 6 bases from V and 1 from J, leaving 12 bases between them. The CDR3 consists of 14 residues. Germline CDR1 is SGHNT and CDR2 is YYREEE (reference sequence). This CDR3 reads CASIPQRGTDTQYF. CDR3 sequence (DNA): TGTGCCAGCATCCCTCAGCGGGGCACAGATACGCAGTATTTT.

This clone was observed a handful of times. The rearrangement joins TRBV5-6 to TRBJ1-1, with D perhaps TRBD1 (5 bases). Germline-derived CDR1 and CDR2 are SGHDT and YYEEEE. The CDR3 covers 14 residues. The germline V and J ends were trimmed by 2 bases and 8 bases, with 16 bases remaining between them. The CDR3 spells CASSLGVTPGEAFF. DNA of the CDR3: TGTGCCAGCAGCTTAGGGGTCACCCCAGGAGAAGCTTTCTTT. Complete variable domain (other parts from reference TRBV5-6 and TRBJ1-1): DAGVTQSPTHLIKTRGQQVTLRCSPKSGHDTVSWYQQALGQGPQFIFQYYEEEERQRGNFPDRFSGHQFPNYSSELNVNALLLGDSALYLCASSLGVTPGEAFFGQGTRLTVV.

The V call is TRBV4-3, the J call TRBJ2-7; 7 bases are shared with TRBD2. V was clipped by 3 bases and J by 2 bases; unmatched bases: 10. The CDR3 loop spans 16 amino acids. CDR1 and CDR2 (germline): LGHNA, YSLEER. CDR3 nucleotides: TGCGCCAGCAGCCATCAATCGGGGGGAGGGCCCTACGAGCAGTACTTC. Its translation is CASSHQSGGGPYEQYF.

Here the CDR3 DNA reads TGTGCCAGCAGCTCCCGGGACGGAGGGGAGACCCAGTACTTC. Amino acids: CASSSRDGGETQYF. The chain uses TRBV11-3 and TRBJ2-5; D possibly corresponds to TRBD2 (6 bases). The CDR3 spans 14 residues. Germline V gene lookup returns CDR1 SGHNT and CDR2 YENEEA. V shed 4 bases and J shed 5 bases, with 14 bases lying between them.

DNA for the CDR3: TGTGCCTCTGGACAGGCAATTGAAGCTTTCTTT. This encodes CASGQAIEAFF. This chain connects TRBV19 to TRBJ1-1, with 7 bases fitting TRBD1. Germline V gives CDR1 LNHDA, CDR2 SQIVND (reference sequence). The J segment lost 7 bases and the V segment lost 11 bases, leaving 7 bases of the junction unmatched. CDR3 length: 11 residues.